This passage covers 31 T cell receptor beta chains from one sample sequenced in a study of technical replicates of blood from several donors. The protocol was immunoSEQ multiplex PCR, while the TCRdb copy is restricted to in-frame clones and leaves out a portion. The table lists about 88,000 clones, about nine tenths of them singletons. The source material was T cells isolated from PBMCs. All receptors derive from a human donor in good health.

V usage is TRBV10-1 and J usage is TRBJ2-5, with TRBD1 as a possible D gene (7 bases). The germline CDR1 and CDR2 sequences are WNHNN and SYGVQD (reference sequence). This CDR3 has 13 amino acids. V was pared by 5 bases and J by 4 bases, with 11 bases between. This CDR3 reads CASSNRGGETQYF. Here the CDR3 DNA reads TGCGCCAGCAGTAACAGGGGAGGAGAGACCCAGTACTTC.

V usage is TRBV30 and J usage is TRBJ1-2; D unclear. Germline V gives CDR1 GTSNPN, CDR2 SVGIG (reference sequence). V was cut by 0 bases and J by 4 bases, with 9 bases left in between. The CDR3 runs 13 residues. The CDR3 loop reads CAWSVLGSYGYTF. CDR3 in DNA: TGTGCCTGGAGTGTACTGGGCTCCTATGGCTACACCTTC. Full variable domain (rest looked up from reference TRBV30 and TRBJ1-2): SQTIHQWPATLVQPVGSPLSLECTVEGTSNPNLYWYRQAAGRGLQLLFYSVGIGQISSEVPQNLSASRPQDRQFILSSKKLLLSDSGFYLCAWSVLGSYGYTFGSGTRLTVV.

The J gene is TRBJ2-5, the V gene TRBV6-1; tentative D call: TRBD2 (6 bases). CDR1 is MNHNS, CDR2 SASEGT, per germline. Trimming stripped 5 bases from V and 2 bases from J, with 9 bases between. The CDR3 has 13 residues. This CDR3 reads CASSWTIQETQYF. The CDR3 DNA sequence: TGTGCCAGCAGTTGGACTATTCAAGAGACCCAGTACTTC.

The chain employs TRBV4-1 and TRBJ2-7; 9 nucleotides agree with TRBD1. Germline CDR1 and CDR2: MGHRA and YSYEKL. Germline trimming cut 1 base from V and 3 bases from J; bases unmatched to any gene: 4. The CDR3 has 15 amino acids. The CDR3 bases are TGCGCCAGCAGCCAAGGCCCGACAGGGGGCTACGAGCAGTACTTC. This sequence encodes CASSQGPTGGYEQYF.

The CDR3 loop is CASSVQGGNTEAFF. The CDR3 bases are TGTGCCAGCAGCGTACAGGGGGGGAACACTGAAGCTTTCTTT. V usage is TRBV7-9 and J usage is TRBJ1-1; 8 bases are a match to TRBD1. Germline V gene data show CDR1 as SEHNR and CDR2 as FQNEAQ (reference sequence). The CDR3 length is 14 residues. V shed 5 bases, J shed 1 base, and the junction held 3 bases outside the gene matches. Together with reference TRBV7-9 and TRBJ1-1, the CDR3 gives the full variable domain: DTGVSQNPRHKITKRGQNVTFRCDPISEHNRLYWYRQTLGQGPEFLTYFQNEAQLEKSRLLSDRFSAERPKGSFSTLEIQRTEQGDSAMYLCASSVQGGNTEAFFGQGTRLTVV.

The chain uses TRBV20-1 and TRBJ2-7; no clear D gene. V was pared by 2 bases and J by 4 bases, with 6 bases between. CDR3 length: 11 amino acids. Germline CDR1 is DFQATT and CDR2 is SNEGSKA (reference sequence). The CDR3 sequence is CSARRLYEQYF. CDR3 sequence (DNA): TGCAGTGCTAGACGGTTATACGAGCAGTACTTC.

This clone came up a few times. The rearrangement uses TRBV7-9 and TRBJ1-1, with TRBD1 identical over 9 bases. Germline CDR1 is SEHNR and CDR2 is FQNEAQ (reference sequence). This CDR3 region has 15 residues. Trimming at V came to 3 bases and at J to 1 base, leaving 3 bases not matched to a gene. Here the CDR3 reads CASSFGQGRNTEAFF. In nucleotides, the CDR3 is TGTGCCAGCAGCTTCGGACAGGGGAGGAACACTGAAGCTTTCTTT.

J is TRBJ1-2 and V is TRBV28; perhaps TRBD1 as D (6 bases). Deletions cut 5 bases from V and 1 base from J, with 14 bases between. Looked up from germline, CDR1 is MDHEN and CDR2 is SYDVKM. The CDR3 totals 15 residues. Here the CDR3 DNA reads TGTGCCAGCAGTCTAGCCCCCAGGGGTAACTATGGCTACACCTTC. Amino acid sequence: CASSLAPRGNYGYTF.

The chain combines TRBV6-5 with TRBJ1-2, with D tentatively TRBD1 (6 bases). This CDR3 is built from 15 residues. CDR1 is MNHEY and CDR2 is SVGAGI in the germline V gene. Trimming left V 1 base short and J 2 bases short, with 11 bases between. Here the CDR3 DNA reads TGTGCCAGCAGTTACTGGGGAGGGACAAACTATGGCTACACCTTC. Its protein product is CASSYWGGTNYGYTF.

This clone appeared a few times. The CDR3 protein is CASSAHAGLGTEAFF. The CDR3 DNA is TGTGCCAGCAGTGCTCACGCGGGACTTGGCACTGAAGCTTTCTTT. The chain has TRBV6-4 and TRBJ1-1; D might be TRBD1 (5 bases). The CDR3 runs to 15 residues. Between the trimmed V and J ends, which lost 4 bases and 4 bases, there was a span of 16 bases. Germline V gene lookup returns CDR1 MRHNA and CDR2 SNTAGT.

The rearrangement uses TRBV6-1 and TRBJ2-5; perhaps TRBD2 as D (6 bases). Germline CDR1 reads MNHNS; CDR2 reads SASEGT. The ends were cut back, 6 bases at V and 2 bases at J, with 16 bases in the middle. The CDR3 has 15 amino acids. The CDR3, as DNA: TGTGCCAGCAGGGAGGGTGGGATTGGGCAAGAGACCCAGTACTTC. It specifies CASREGGIGQETQYF.

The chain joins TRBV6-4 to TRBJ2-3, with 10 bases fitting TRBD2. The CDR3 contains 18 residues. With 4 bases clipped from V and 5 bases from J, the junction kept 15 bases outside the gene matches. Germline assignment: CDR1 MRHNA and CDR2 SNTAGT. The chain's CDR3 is CASSVTSGRATGKDTQYF. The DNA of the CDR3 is TGTGCCAGCAGTGTAACCAGCGGGAGGGCCACGGGTAAAGATACGCAGTATTTT.

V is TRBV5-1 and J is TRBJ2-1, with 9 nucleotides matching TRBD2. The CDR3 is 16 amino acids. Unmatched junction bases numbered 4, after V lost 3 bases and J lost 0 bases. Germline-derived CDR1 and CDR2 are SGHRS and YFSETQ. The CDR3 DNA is TGCGCCAGCAGCTCGTATAGCGGGAGCTCCTACAATGAGCAGTTCTTC. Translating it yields CASSSYSGSSYNEQFF.

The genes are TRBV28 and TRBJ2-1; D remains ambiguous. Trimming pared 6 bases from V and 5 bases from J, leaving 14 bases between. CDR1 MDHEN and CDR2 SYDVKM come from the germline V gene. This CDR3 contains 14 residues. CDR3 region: CASSWSALNNEQFF. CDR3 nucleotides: TGTGCCAGCAGCTGGAGCGCCCTAAACAATGAGCAGTTCTTC.

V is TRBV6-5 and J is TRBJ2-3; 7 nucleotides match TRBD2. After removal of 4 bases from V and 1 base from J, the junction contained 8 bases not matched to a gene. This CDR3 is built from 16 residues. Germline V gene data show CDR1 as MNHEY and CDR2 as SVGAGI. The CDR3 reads CASSLNGRPGTDTQYF. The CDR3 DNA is TGTGCCAGCAGTTTAAACGGGAGGCCAGGCACAGATACGCAGTATTTT.

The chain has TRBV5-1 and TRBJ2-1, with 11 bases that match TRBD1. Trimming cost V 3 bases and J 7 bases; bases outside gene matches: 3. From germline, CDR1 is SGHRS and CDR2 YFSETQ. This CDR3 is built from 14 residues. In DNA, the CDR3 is TGCGCCAGCAGCTCCGGGACAGGGGGGAATGAGCAGTTCTTC. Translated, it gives CASSSGTGGNEQFF.

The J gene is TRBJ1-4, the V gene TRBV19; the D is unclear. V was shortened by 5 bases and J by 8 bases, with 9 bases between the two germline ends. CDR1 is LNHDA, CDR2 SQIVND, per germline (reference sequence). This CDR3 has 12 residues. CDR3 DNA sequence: TGTGCCAGTAGTCGTCCCGGGGAAAAACTGTTTTTT. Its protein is CASSRPGEKLFF.

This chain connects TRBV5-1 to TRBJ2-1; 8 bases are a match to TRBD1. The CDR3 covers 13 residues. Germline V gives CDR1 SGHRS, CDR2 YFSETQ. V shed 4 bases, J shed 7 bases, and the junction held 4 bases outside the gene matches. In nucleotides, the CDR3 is TGCGCCAGCAGCCCCGACAGGGGAAATGAGCAGTTCTTC. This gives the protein CASSPDRGNEQFF.

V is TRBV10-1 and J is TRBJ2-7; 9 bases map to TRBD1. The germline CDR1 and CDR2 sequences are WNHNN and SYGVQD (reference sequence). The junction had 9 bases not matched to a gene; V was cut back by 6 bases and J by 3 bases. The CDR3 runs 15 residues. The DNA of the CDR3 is TGCGCCAGCAGCGACGGGACAGGGTATTTCTACGAGCAGTACTTC. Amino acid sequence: CASSDGTGYFYEQYF.

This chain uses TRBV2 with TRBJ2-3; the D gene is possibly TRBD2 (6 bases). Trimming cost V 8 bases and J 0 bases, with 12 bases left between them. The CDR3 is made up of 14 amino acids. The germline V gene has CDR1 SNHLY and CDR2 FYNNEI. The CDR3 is CASGSRGSTDTQYF. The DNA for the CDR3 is TGTGCCAGCGGAAGCCGGGGGAGCACAGATACGCAGTATTTT. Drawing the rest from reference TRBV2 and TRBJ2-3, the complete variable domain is EPEVTQTPSHQVTQMGQEVILRCVPISNHLYFYWYRQILGQKVEFLVSFYNNEISEKSEIFDDQFSVERPDGSNFTLKIRSTKLEDSAMYFCASGSRGSTDTQYFGPGTRLTVL.

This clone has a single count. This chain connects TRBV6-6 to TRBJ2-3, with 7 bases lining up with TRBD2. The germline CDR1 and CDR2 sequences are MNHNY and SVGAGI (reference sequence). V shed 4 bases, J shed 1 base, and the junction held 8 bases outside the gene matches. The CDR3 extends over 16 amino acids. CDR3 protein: CASSSHNSGRTDTQYF. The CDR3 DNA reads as TGTGCCAGCAGTTCCCACAATAGCGGGCGCACAGATACGCAGTATTTT.

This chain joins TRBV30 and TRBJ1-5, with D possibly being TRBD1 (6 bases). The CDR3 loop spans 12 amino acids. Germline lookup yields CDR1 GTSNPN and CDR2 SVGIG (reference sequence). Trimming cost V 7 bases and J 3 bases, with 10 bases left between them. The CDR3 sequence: CASGTSNQPQHF. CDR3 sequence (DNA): TGTGCCTCCGGGACATCCAATCAGCCCCAGCATTTT.

CDR3 nucleotides: TGTGCCAGTAGTAGCCCTCCGGGACAGGAGCAGTTCTTC. It specifies CASSSPPGQEQFF. The chain recombines TRBV19 with TRBJ2-1; 7 bases line up with TRBD1. V shed 4 bases, J shed 10 bases, and the junction held 7 bases outside the gene matches. Per germline, CDR1 LNHDA and CDR2 SQIVND (reference sequence). The CDR3 loop spans 13 amino acids.

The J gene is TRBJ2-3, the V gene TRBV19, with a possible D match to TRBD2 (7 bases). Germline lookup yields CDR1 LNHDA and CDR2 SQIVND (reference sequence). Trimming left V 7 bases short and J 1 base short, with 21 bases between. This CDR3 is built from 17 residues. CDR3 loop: CASKDGGRGGGTDTQYF. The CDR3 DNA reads TGTGCCAGTAAGGACGGGGGGCGAGGGGGAGGCACAGATACGCAGTATTTT.

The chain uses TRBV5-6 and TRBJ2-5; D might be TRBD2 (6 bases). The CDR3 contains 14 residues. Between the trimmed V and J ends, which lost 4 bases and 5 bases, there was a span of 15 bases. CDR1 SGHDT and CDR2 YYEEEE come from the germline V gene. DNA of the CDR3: TGTGCCAGCAGCGGGGGACTCCTGGAGGAGACCCAGTACTTC. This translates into CASSGGLLEETQYF.

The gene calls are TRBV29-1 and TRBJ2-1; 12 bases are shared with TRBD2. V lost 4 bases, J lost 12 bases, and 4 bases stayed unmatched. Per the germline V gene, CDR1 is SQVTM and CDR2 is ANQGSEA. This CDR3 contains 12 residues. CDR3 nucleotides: TGCAGCGTTGCGACTAGCGGGGGACCGCAGTTCTTC. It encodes CSVATSGGPQFF.

The CDR3 loop is CAWSGHRGMLGEQYF. CDR3 coding DNA: TGTGCCTGGAGTGGTCACAGGGGGATGTTGGGCGAGCAGTACTTC. The chain links TRBV30 to TRBJ2-7; TRBD1 matches 8 bases. The CDR3 is 15 amino acids. The V segment lost 1 base and the J segment 6 bases; nucleotides outside the gene matches: 11. Germline V lookup: CDR1 GTSNPN, CDR2 SVGIG (reference sequence).

The CDR3: CASSSLPRQGGYTF. The CDR3 nucleotides read TGTGCCAGCAGTTCCTTACCCCGGCAGGGTGGCTACACCTTC. The chain recombines TRBV28 with TRBJ1-2; the D gene is possibly TRBD1 (5 bases). Trimming removed 4 bases from V and 7 bases from J, with 16 bases in between. Germline values: CDR1 MDHEN, CDR2 SYDVKM. The CDR3 is made up of 14 amino acids.

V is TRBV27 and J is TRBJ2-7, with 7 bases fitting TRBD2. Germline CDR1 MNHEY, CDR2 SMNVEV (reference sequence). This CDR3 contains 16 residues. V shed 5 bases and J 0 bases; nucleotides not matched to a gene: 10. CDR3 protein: CASSITTGTNSYEQYF. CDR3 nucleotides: TGTGCCAGCAGTATAACAACCGGGACTAACTCCTACGAGCAGTACTTC.

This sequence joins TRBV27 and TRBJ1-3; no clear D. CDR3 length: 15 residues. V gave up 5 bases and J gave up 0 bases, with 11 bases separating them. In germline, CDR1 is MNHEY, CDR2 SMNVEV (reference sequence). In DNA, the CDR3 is TGTGCCAGCAGTCTCGACCCTAGCTCTGGAAACACCATATATTTT. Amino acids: CASSLDPSSGNTIYF.

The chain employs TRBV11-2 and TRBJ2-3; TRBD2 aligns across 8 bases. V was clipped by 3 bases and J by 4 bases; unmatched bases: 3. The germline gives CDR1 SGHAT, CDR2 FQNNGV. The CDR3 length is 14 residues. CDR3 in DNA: TGTGCCAGCAGCTTTCGGGGGGGCGCAGATACGCAGTATTTT. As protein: CASSFRGGADTQYF.